These 21 T cell receptor beta chains were sequenced from one sample in a study of T cell responses to AZD1222 COVID-19 vaccine (dated by TCRdb to the early 2020s). Libraries were prepared through the immunoSEQ multiplex PCR assay. TCRdb retrieved this table from immuneACCESS and kept in-frame rearrangements only. Not all clones are present; in checked studies, unresolved V genes account for under half, and no reason is known for the remainder. Present in this sample are 120,000 to 150,000 clones, less than 95% of which were seen just once. The ten largest clones add up to approximately 2.8% of the sample. The sample's time point label is to be understood as: baseline before first vaccination. Sequences were derived from peripheral blood, sampled on day 0 of AZD1222 vaccination. Source of these receptors: an adult in good health.

The chain couples TRBV14 to TRBJ1-2; 8 bases fit TRBD1. The germline CDR1 and CDR2 sequences are SGHDN and FVKESK. J gave up 8 bases and V 6 bases, and 8 bases lay outside the gene matches. The CDR3 is made up of 13 amino acids. CDR3 loop: CASRQTTGGGYTF. The DNA for the CDR3 is TGTGCCAGCAGACAAACAACAGGGGGAGGCTACACCTTC.

The V and J genes are TRBV4-2 and TRBJ2-7; 8 bases line up with TRBD2. The V and J ends lost 0 bases and 3 bases, in that order; junction bases with no gene match: 7. This CDR3 has 16 residues. Per germline, CDR1 LGHNA and CDR2 YNFKEQ. CDR3 sequence: CASSQDWAGGFYEQYF. As DNA, the CDR3 is TGTGCCAGCAGCCAAGATTGGGCGGGAGGTTTCTACGAGCAGTACTTC.

The chain uses TRBV14 and TRBJ2-1; TRBD2 might be the D (7 bases). Germline V gives CDR1 SGHDN, CDR2 FVKESK. This CDR3 has 14 amino acids. V lost 4 bases and J lost 5, with 12 bases in between. The CDR3 region has the DNA TGTGCCAGCAGCCTAGGGGGAGGGCACAATGAGCAGTTCTTC. Translated, it gives CASSLGGGHNEQFF.

This rearrangement joins TRBV5-5 to TRBJ1-5; the D gene is possibly TRBD1 (5 bases). Germline CDR1 and CDR2: SGHKS and YYEKEE (reference sequence). This CDR3 contains 14 residues. V lost 5 bases to trimming and J lost 11 bases, with 20 bases between them. CDR3 in DNA: TGTGCCAGCAGGATGGGACTCCCCGGGGATGCCCAGCATTTT. This sequence encodes CASRMGLPGDAQHF.

This clone occurred once. The CDR3 DNA reads TGCGCCAGCAGCCCGGACAGCTACTATGGCTACACCTTC. It yields the protein CASSPDSYYGYTF. The chain recombines TRBV4-1 with TRBJ1-2, with D perhaps TRBD1 (6 bases). CDR3 length equals 13 residues. Trimming took 4 bases from V and 3 from J, leaving 9 bases between them. Germline loops: CDR1 MGHRA, CDR2 YSYEKL.

The genes are TRBV11-2 and TRBJ1-1; 8 bases are a match to TRBD1. Germline values: CDR1 SGHAT, CDR2 FQNNGV. The CDR3 is 15 residues long. With V trimmed by 5 bases and J by 1 base, 6 bases remained unmatched. The CDR3 protein is CASSVNRGGNTEAFF. For the CDR3, the DNA is TGTGCCAGCAGCGTTAACAGGGGGGGGAACACTGAAGCTTTCTTT.

The rearrangement joins TRBV25-1 to TRBJ2-2, with 7 bases matching TRBD1. Germline CDR1 MGHDK, CDR2 SYGVNS. J gave up 5 bases and V 3 bases, and 9 bases lay outside the gene matches. CDR3 size: 16 residues. The CDR3 here is CASSDPSQGVTGELFF. The CDR3 DNA is TGTGCCAGCAGTGACCCTTCTCAGGGGGTTACCGGGGAGCTGTTTTTT.

The rearrangement joins TRBV12-5 to TRBJ1-1, with D possibly being TRBD1 (5 bases). V lost 2 bases to trimming and J lost 4 bases, with 17 bases between them. The germline CDR1 and CDR2 sequences are LGHNT and FRNRAP. CDR3 length: 16 residues. The CDR3, as DNA: TGTGCTAGTGGTTTGACCCCCGGGACCCAGGGCACTGAAGCTTTCTTT. Protein product: CASGLTPGTQGTEAFF.

The gene calls are TRBV5-1 and TRBJ2-5; D call uncertain. The CDR3 has 13 amino acids. The V and J ends lost 8 bases and 1 base respectively, with 12 bases between them. The germline gives CDR1 SGHRS, CDR2 YFSETQ. CDR3 coding DNA: TGCGCCAGTAAAATAGGGATCCAAGAGACCCAGTACTTC. This sequence encodes CASKIGIQETQYF.

J is TRBJ1-2 and V is TRBV19; D ambiguous. The CDR3 spans 14 residues. From germline, CDR1 is LNHDA and CDR2 SQIVND (reference sequence). V lost 8 bases to trimming and J lost 4 bases, with 17 bases between them. The DNA for the CDR3 is TGTGCCAGTGGCGACTATGCCGGCTCCTATGGCTACACCTTC. Encoded protein: CASGDYAGSYGYTF. Full variable domain (remainder filled in from reference TRBV19 and TRBJ1-2): DGGITQSPKYLFRKEGQNVTLSCEQNLNHDAMYWYRQDPGQGLRLIYYSQIVNDFQKGDIAEGYSVSREKKESFPLTVTSAQKNPTAFYLCASGDYAGSYGYTFGSGTRLTVV.

The chain has TRBV7-2 and TRBJ2-3; the match to TRBD2 covers 8 bases. Germline trimming cut 3 bases from V and 4 bases from J; bases unmatched to any gene: 3. The germline V gene has CDR1 SGHTA and CDR2 FQGNSA. CDR3 size: 14 residues. The CDR3 nucleotides are TGTGCCAGCAGCTTCTCACTAGCGGCAGATACGCAGTATTTT. This sequence encodes CASSFSLAADTQYF. Full variable domain (remainder filled in from reference TRBV7-2 and TRBJ2-3): GAGVSQSPSNKVTEKGKDVELRCDPISGHTALYWYRQSLGQGLEFLIYFQGNSAPDKSGLPSDRFSAERTGGSVSTLTIQRTQQEDSAVYLCASSFSLAADTQYFGPGTRLTVL.

This chain links TRBV3-1 (or the pseudogene TRBV3-2) with TRBJ2-1, with 7 bases aligning to TRBD1. Germline CDR1 reads LGHDT; CDR2 reads YNNKEL (reference sequence). This CDR3 contains 14 residues. J was trimmed by 6 bases and V by 1 base; bases with no gene match: 3. The CDR3 region has the DNA TGTGCCAGCAGCCAAGTCGAGGGGGCCAATGAGCAGTTCTTC. It translates to CASSQVEGANEQFF.

V usage is TRBV2 and J usage is TRBJ1-2; no firm D call. CDR1 SNHLY and CDR2 FYNNEI come from the germline V gene. This CDR3 spans 14 amino acids. Trimming stripped 1 base from V and 6 bases from J, with 12 bases between. The CDR3 loop reads CASSEVSDTDGYTF. CDR3 coding DNA: TGTGCCAGCAGTGAAGTTTCAGATACGGATGGCTACACCTTC.

The rearrangement uses TRBV5-1 and TRBJ2-7, with D tentatively TRBD1 or TRBD2 (6 bases each). Germline V gives CDR1 SGHRS, CDR2 YFSETQ. There are 15 residues in the CDR3. With 4 bases removed from V and 5 bases from J, the gap between germline ends came to 19 bases. CDR3 residues: CASSRGTNLGDEQYF. CDR3 in DNA: TGCGCCAGCAGCCGCGGGACAAACCTCGGGGACGAGCAGTACTTC.

This sequence joins TRBV6-5 and TRBJ1-3; D possibly corresponds to TRBD1 (5 bases). This CDR3 spans 14 amino acids. The germline CDR1 and CDR2 sequences are MNHEY and SVGAGI. With 8 bases removed from V and 4 bases from J, the gap between germline ends came to 15 bases. The CDR3 bases are TGTGCCAGCGGAATACAGGCACAGGGAAACACCATATATTTT. It translates to CASGIQAQGNTIYF.

The rearrangement links TRBV28 to TRBJ2-5; D might be TRBD2 (7 bases). The CDR3 runs to 13 residues. The germline CDR1 and CDR2 sequences are MDHEN and SYDVKM. The V gene lost 6 bases and the J gene lost 5 bases, with 13 bases spanning the gap. The chain's CDR3 is CASRGGAGETQYF. The CDR3, as DNA: TGTGCCAGCAGAGGGGGGGCCGGGGAGACCCAGTACTTC.

This clone was observed a handful of times. The V call is TRBV5-1, the J call TRBJ1-1, with D possibly being TRBD1 (5 bases). The germline V gene encodes CDR1 SGHRS and CDR2 YFSETQ. This CDR3 comprises 14 residues. Trimming stripped 1 base from V and 1 base from J, with 8 bases between. CDR3: CASSLKDRNTEAFF. The CDR3 nucleotides read TGCGCCAGCAGCTTGAAAGACAGGAACACTGAAGCTTTCTTT.

This chain links TRBV10-3 with TRBJ2-7; 7 bases fit TRBD1. Germline trimming cut 8 bases from V and 3 bases from J; bases unmatched to any gene: 7. The CDR3 extends over 13 amino acids. CDR1 ENHRY and CDR2 SYGVKD come from the germline V gene. CDR3 amino acids: CAIGPGQFYEQYF. CDR3 DNA sequence: TGTGCCATCGGACCGGGACAGTTCTACGAGCAGTACTTC.

The chain is built from TRBV7-2 and TRBJ1-5; 7 nucleotides match TRBD1. The CDR3 consists of 15 residues. Per germline, CDR1 SGHTA and CDR2 FQGNSA. The V and J ends lost 6 bases and 5 bases, in that order; junction bases with no gene match: 10. The CDR3: CASSLGQAPYQPQHF. The CDR3 region has the DNA TGTGCCAGCAGTCTAGGACAGGCGCCCTATCAGCCCCAGCATTTT.

The chain combines TRBV30 with TRBJ1-4; D is undetermined. The CDR3 is 16 residues long. The germline V gene encodes CDR1 GTSNPN and CDR2 SVGIG (reference sequence). Trimming cost V 3 bases and J 0 bases, with 14 bases left between them. The DNA for the CDR3 is TGTGCCTGGAGCCGAGGTTGGGGAGCAACTAATGAAAAACTGTTTTTT. Translation gives CAWSRGWGATNEKLFF.

This chain links TRBV28 with TRBJ1-1, with D possibly matching TRBD1 (6 bases). V was pared by 8 bases and J by 4 bases, with 11 bases between. This CDR3 comprises 12 residues. The germline CDR1 and CDR2 sequences are MDHEN and SYDVKM. CDR3 protein: CASGGPSTEAFF. The DNA for the CDR3 is TGTGCCAGCGGGGGGCCGAGCACTGAAGCTTTCTTT.